This record concerns one TCR beta chain sequence. The data stem from a study of blood T cell repertoires in COVID-19. About the study: Collection of acute and convalescent COVID-19 samples took place in the United States, Italy and Spain. Nucleic acid was either cDNA or gDNA, and it came from T cells, B-cell-depleted T cells, or PBMCs.

Per the original data handling: Amplification from reference gene primers served as the basis for estimated nucleated cell counts. The method was immunoSEQ multiplex PCR; TCRdb's version includes in-frame clones alone and lacks a portion of them. The V and J calls and the clone size are those of that table, but D and trimming were determined from the DNA. The data contain approximately 250,000 clones, over 75% of them seen just once; the ten biggest clones take up around 9.6%. Enrolment of Seattle patients took place during active infection, and they were followed longitudinally. The germline gives CDR1 GTSNPN, CDR2 SVGIG (reference sequence). This CDR3 comprises 13 residues.

Sequencing was done on a sample of peripheral blood. The sequence was collected from a woman aged 70-85 years with COVID-19, enrolled during active disease. The rearrangement joins TRBV30 to TRBJ1-5, with TRBD1 matching 8 bases. Here the CDR3 reads CASRDRPNQPQHF. CDR3 nucleotides: TGTGCTTCCCGGGACAGGCCCAATCAGCCCCAGCATTTT. Complete variable domain (other parts from reference TRBV30 and TRBJ1-5): SQTIHQWPATLVQPVGSPLSLECTVEGTSNPNLYWYRQAAGRGLQLLFYSVGIGQISSEVPQNLSASRPQDRQFILSSKKLLLSDSGFYLCASRDRPNQPQHFGDGTRLSIL.